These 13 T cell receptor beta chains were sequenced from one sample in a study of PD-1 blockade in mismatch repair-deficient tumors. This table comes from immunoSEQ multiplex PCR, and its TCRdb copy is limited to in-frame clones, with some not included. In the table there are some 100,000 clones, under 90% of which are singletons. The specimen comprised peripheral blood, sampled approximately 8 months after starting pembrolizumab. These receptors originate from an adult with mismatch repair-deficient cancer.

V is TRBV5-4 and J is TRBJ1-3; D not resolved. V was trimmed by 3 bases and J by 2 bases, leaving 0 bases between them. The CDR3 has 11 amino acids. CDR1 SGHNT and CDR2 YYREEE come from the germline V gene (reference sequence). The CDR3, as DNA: TGTGCCAGCAGCTCTGGAAACACCATATATTTT. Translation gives CASSSGNTIYF.

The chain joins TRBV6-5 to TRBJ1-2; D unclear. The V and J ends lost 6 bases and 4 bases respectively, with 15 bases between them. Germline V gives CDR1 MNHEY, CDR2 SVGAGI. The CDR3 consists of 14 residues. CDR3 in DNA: TGTGCCAGCAGCTACCGTGACACGGGCTATGGCTACACCTTC. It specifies CASSYRDTGYGYTF.

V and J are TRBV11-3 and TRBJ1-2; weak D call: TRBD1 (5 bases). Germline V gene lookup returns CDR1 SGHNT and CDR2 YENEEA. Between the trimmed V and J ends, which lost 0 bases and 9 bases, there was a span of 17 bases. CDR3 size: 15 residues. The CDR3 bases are TGTGCCAGCAGCTTAGATGGGGCTCTGCTTGGTAGCTACACCTTC. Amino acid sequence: CASSLDGALLGSYTF.

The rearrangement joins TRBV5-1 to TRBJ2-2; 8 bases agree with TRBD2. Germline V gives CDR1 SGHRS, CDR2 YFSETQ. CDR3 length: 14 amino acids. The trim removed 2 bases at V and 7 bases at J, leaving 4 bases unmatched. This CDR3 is CASSFRAGDGELFF. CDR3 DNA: TGCGCCAGCAGCTTTCGAGCGGGAGACGGGGAGCTGTTTTTT.

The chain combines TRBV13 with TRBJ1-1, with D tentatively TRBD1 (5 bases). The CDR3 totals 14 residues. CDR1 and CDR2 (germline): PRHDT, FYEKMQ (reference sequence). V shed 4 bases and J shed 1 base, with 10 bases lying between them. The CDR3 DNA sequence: TGTGCCAGCAGCTCGCAGACAGAGAACACTGAAGCTTTCTTT. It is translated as CASSSQTENTEAFF.

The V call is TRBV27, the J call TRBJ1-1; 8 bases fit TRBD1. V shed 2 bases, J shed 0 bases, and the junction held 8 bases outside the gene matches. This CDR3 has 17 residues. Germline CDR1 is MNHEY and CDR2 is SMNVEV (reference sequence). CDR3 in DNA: TGTGCCAGCAGTTTAAATGGTTGGGACAGGTTGAACACTGAAGCTTTCTTT. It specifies CASSLNGWDRLNTEAFF.

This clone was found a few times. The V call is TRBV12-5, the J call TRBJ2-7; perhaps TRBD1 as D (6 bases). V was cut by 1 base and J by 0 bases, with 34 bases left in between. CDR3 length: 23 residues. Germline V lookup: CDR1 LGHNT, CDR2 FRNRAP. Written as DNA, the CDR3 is TGTGCTAGTGGTTTGGCATTACGATGGGACACCGGTGGGGTTGCCGGGGCCTCCTACGAGCAGTACTTC. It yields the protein CASGLALRWDTGGVAGASYEQYF. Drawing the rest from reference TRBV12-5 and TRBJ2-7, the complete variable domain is DARVTQTPRHKVTEMGQEVTMRCQPILGHNTVFWYRQTMMQGLELLAYFRNRAPLDDSGMPKDRFSAEMPDATLATLKIQPSEPRDSAVYFCASGLALRWDTGGVAGASYEQYFGPGTRLTVT.

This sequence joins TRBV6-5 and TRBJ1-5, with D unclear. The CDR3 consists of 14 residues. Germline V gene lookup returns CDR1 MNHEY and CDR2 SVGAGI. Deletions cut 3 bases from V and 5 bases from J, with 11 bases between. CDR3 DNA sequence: TGTGCCAGCAGTTATCAAAGGTTTGATCAGCCCCAGCATTTT. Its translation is CASSYQRFDQPQHF.

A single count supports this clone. CDR3 sequence (DNA): TGCGCCAGCAGCCTGAGCGGGACTAGCGGGACCTACGAGCAGTACTTC. Translating it yields CASSLSGTSGTYEQYF. V and J are TRBV4-1 and TRBJ2-7; 13 nucleotides align to TRBD2. CDR1 MGHRA and CDR2 YSYEKL come from the germline V gene. V was clipped by 4 bases and J by 2 bases; unmatched bases: 5. The CDR3 runs to 16 residues.

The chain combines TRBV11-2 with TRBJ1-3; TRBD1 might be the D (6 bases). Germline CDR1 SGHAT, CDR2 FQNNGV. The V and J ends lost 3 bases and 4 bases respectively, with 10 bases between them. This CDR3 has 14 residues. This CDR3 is CASSFTGSGNTIYF. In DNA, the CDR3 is TGTGCCAGCAGCTTTACAGGGTCAGGAAACACCATATATTTT.

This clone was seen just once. DNA of the CDR3: TGCGCCAGCAGCCAAGGACAGGGACAGGGGTATGGCTACACCTTC. Translating it yields CASSQGQGQGYGYTF. This sequence joins TRBV4-1 and TRBJ1-2; TRBD1 matches at 10 bases. Germline CDR1 and CDR2: MGHRA and YSYEKL. This CDR3 has 15 residues. V dropped 1 base and J dropped 5; count of bases not matched to a gene: 4.

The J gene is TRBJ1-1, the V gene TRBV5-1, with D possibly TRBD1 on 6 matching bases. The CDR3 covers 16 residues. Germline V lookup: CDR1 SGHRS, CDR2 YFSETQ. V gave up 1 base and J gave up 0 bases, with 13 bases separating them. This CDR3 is CASSLTGFVMNTEAFF. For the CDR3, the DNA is TGCGCCAGCAGCTTGACAGGGTTTGTCATGAACACTGAAGCTTTCTTT.

The CDR3 reads CASSGTTTSTDTQYF. The CDR3 DNA reads as TGTGCCAGCAGTGGGACGACAACTAGCACAGATACGCAGTATTTT. The chain uses TRBV6-1 and TRBJ2-3; D is unclear. V was trimmed by 4 bases and J by 0 bases, leaving 11 bases between them. The CDR3 runs to 15 residues. Germline V gene sequence: CDR1 MNHNS, CDR2 SASEGT.